In this sample, the clone carrying this T cell receptor beta chain turned up once. Its antigen is currently unknown. This sample is part of a study of T cell responses to AZD1222 COVID-19 vaccine. Whole-study findings and limits: Most donors were white British and more were female, and clonal diversity was possibly underestimated.

TCRdb's table, derived via immunoSEQ multiplex PCR, lists solely in-frame clones and lacks some. The table lists 90,000 to 120,000 clones, 87% of them singletons. Trimming pared 0 bases from V and 6 bases from J, leaving 14 bases between. Germline V gene sequence: CDR1 MGHRA, CDR2 YSYEKL. This CDR3 is built from 15 residues. The receptor was derived from an adult in good health. This specimen was peripheral blood, taken on day 0 of AZD1222 vaccination. V is TRBV4-1 and J is TRBJ1-1, with D possibly matching TRBD1 (5 bases). CDR3 loop: CASSQDLRGTAEAFF. CDR3 sequence (DNA): TGCGCCAGCAGCCAAGATCTACGGGGGACGGCTGAAGCTTTCTTT.